The 4 T cell receptor beta chains reported below all come from one sample, sequenced in a study of T cells after yellow fever vaccination. MiXCR was run by TCRdb on the 5' RACE reads, yielding one entry per CDR3 protein. This sample carries 300,000 to 350,000 distinct CDR3 sequences, 3.5% to 4.5% of them seen once, and the ten largest clones take roughly a fifth. The sequencing here drew on PBMCs, taken 15 days after the yellow fever booster vaccination. All receptors come from a man aged 18-30 years who received the YFV17D yellow fever vaccine.

The J gene is TRBJ2-5, the V gene TRBV4-2; 7 bases line up with TRBD2. This CDR3 spans 16 amino acids. With V trimmed by 5 bases and J by 1 base, 10 bases remained unmatched. Germline V gene sequence: CDR1 LGHNA, CDR2 YNFKEQ. The CDR3 DNA reads as TGTGCCAGCAGCTCCCGGCTAGCGGCGACCCAAGAGACCCAGTACTTC. Its translation is CASSSRLAATQETQYF.

This clonotype was seen a handful of times. The V and J genes are TRBV20-1 and TRBJ2-7; 13 nucleotides agree with TRBD2. V was clipped by 2 bases and J by 7 bases; unmatched bases: 5. CDR3 size: 14 residues. Germline lookup yields CDR1 DFQATT and CDR2 SNEGSKA (reference sequence). The CDR3 DNA sequence: TGCAGTGCTAGAACTAGCGGGGGGGCCTCGGAGCAGTACGTC. Translated, it gives CSARTSGGASEQYV.

This clonotype was detected a few times. This chain joins TRBV10-2 and TRBJ2-2, with a tentative D call TRBD2 (6 bases). V lost 2 bases to trimming and J lost 2 bases, with 9 bases between them. The CDR3 extends over 15 amino acids. Germline loops: CDR1 WSHSY, CDR2 SAAADI. CDR3 sequence (DNA): TGCGCCAGCAGTGAGCCCGGGGGTAACACCGGGGAGCTGTTTTTT. This sequence encodes CASSEPGGNTGELFF.

This clonotype has ten or more counts. Here the CDR3 DNA reads TGTGCCAGCAGCTTAGGGGCAGGGGGCCAGTATCAGCCCCAGCATTTT. It codes for CASSLGAGGQYQPQHF. The chain recombines TRBV7-2 with TRBJ1-5; TRBD1 agrees at 8 bases. Germline CDR1 and CDR2: SGHTA and FQGNSA. V shed 1 base, J shed 5 bases, and the junction held 7 bases outside the gene matches. This CDR3 is built from 16 residues.